What follows are 9 T cell receptor beta chains derived from one specimen sequenced in a study of cytomegalovirus exposure and HLA in healthy donors. It was with 60 Vbeta and 13 Jbeta primers that the PCR ran. Clones were read by immunoSEQ multiplex PCR, and TCRdb kept only the in-frame ones, dropping some. The table records around 91,000 clones, roughly 78% of them present only once. Sample: PBMCs. The receptors originated from a woman aged 40 to 50 in good health and CMV-seropositive.

DNA for the CDR3: TGTGCCAGTAGTATAAAGGTGCGGGCAGATGAGCAGTTCTTC. This gives the protein CASSIKVRADEQFF. This chain joins TRBV19 and TRBJ2-1; D possibly corresponds to TRBD2 (5 bases). The CDR3 spans 14 residues. Trimming removed 2 bases at V and 8 bases at J, with 13 bases between. Per the germline V gene, CDR1 is LNHDA and CDR2 is SQIVND (reference sequence).

The gene calls are TRBV29-1 and TRBJ2-7, with no clear D. The CDR3 is 11 amino acids. V lost 6 bases and J 6 bases, leaving 12 bases between the germline ends. In germline, CDR1 is SQVTM, CDR2 ANQGSEA. The CDR3 coding sequence is TGCAGCGTCACCTACAGCAGCGAGCAGTACTTC. Amino acid sequence: CSVTYSSEQYF.

This chain uses TRBV13 with TRBJ2-7, with 7 nucleotides matching TRBD2. This CDR3 is 14 amino acids long. Trimming removed 5 bases from V and 3 bases from J; junction bases left unmatched: 7. Germline V CDR1 and CDR2: PRHDT, FYEKMQ (reference sequence). The chain's CDR3 is CASSTRGEGYEQYF. The CDR3 coding sequence is TGTGCCAGCAGCACCCGGGGGGAAGGCTACGAGCAGTACTTC.

The gene calls are TRBV14 and TRBJ2-5, with 7 bases matching TRBD2. V lost 6 bases, J lost 4 bases, and 11 bases stayed unmatched. The germline V gene encodes CDR1 SGHDN and CDR2 FVKESK. The CDR3 has 15 residues. CDR3: CASSLPGRGRETQYF. The CDR3 DNA reads as TGTGCCAGCAGTCTCCCGGGGAGGGGCAGAGAGACCCAGTACTTC.

The chain is built from TRBV6-1 and TRBJ2-3; 8 nucleotides match TRBD2. Germline trimming cut 8 bases from V and 3 bases from J; bases unmatched to any gene: 7. CDR1 and CDR2 from the germline V gene are MNHNS and SASEGT. The CDR3 spans 14 residues. The CDR3 spells CASLGREWTDTQYF. In DNA form, the CDR3 reads TGTGCCAGCCTCGGGAGGGAGTGGACAGATACGCAGTATTTT.

J is TRBJ1-1 and V is TRBV10-3, with D maybe TRBD1 (6 bases). V was shortened by 5 bases and J by 2 bases, with 12 bases between the two germline ends. The germline CDR1 and CDR2 sequences are ENHRY and SYGVKD. The CDR3 totals 14 residues. The CDR3 nucleotides read TGTGCCATCAGTAACCCGGACAGAAACACTGAAGCTTTCTTT. The encoded protein is CAISNPDRNTEAFF.

The V and J genes are TRBV7-2 and TRBJ1-5; 8 bases agree with TRBD1. The V segment lost 5 bases and the J segment 3 bases; nucleotides outside the gene matches: 6. Germline CDR1 reads SGHTA; CDR2 reads FQGNSA. The CDR3 consists of 15 residues. CDR3 region: CASSASDRANQPQHF. Here the CDR3 DNA reads TGTGCCAGCAGCGCCTCGGACAGGGCCAATCAGCCCCAGCATTTT. Supplemented by reference TRBV7-2 and TRBJ1-5, the full variable domain reads GAGVSQSPSNKVTEKGKDVELRCDPISGHTALYWYRQSLGQGLEFLIYFQGNSAPDKSGLPSDRFSAERTGGSVSTLTIQRTQQEDSAVYLCASSASDRANQPQHFGDGTRLSIL.

The V and J genes are TRBV4-1 and TRBJ2-1; 7 bases align to TRBD2. Germline assignment: CDR1 MGHRA and CDR2 YSYEKL. The CDR3 runs to 13 residues. V was pared by 0 bases and J by 9 bases, with 2 bases of the junction left unmatched. This CDR3 is CASSQDRGGEQFF. The DNA of the CDR3 is TGCGCCAGCAGCCAAGATCGCGGGGGTGAGCAGTTCTTC.

The chain links TRBV7-2 to TRBJ2-7, with D unresolved. V was clipped by 5 bases and J by 3 bases, with 8 bases between them. Germline V lookup: CDR1 SGHTA, CDR2 FQGNSA. This CDR3 region has 12 residues. The CDR3 nucleotides are TGTGCCAGCAGCCTGACATACTACGAGCAGTACTTC. It is translated as CASSLTYYEQYF.